This TCR beta chain derives from a study of T-cell memory formation after mild COVID-19. Findings and caveats of the study: Among clones contracting day 15 to 85, CD4/CD8 was balanced, whereas later expanders leaned CD4+.

The germline V gene has CDR1 SGHKS and CDR2 YYEKEE (reference sequence). The CDR3 loop spans 17 amino acids. V shed 2 bases and J shed 4 bases, with 22 bases lying between them. The table lists this clonotype with a few counts. Its antigen is unidentified. TCRdb recomputed calls from the 5' RACE reads with MiXCR, one row per CDR3 protein. Of about 290,000 distinct CDR3 sequences listed, approximately 15% are singletons. The chain has TRBV5-5 and TRBJ2-7; D ambiguous. Specimen: PBMCs or a T cell subset sorted from them (not recorded which). The TCR originated in a man between 18 and 29 years old who had mild COVID-19 (a few samples of this study predate the infection). Cell type and time point are not known. CDR3 sequence (DNA): TGTGCCAGCAGCTTAATCGAGAAATATCCCGAACCATACGAGCAGTACGTC. Its translation: CASSLIEKYPEPYEQYV.